This TCR beta chain comes out of a study of T and B cells in COVID-19 patients (dated by TCRdb to 2019 to 2021). In terms of the full investigation: Using TRB and IGH repertoire sequencing of peripheral blood, the study characterized adaptive immunity in COVID-19 patients who had active infection or had recovered. The TCR and BCR sequence repository comprised roughly 40 patients and 60 to 85 time points, with over 7 million TCR sequences analysed. For the repertoire analyses, the comparison was an age-matched reference group of approximately 39 healthy donors who were negative for COVID-19 antibodies. As many as 9 follow-up blood samples were collected from each patient, and in some individuals these samples spanned different disease stages. Of the 20 patients in the active-infection cohort, 15 to 19 had comorbidities associated with unfavorable COVID-19 outcome. Critical illness requiring mechanical ventilation or ECMO was present in about 60% of the roughly 20 patients in the active-infection cohort. A recovered cohort comprised some 18 patients contributing about 22 samples, mostly after mild to moderate COVID-19 managed as outpatients. Median age was roughly 32 years in the recovered cohort versus more than 65 years in the active-infection cohort. Because samples were available both during active disease and after recovery, a couple of patients were counted in both the recovered and the active cohorts. Study-wide conclusions, independent of this receptor: Specific T cell subsets (CD4+/Treg/CD8+) and sorted SARS-CoV-2-responsive or tetramer+ T cells had not yet been sequenced, and these experiments were ongoing. During active COVID-19 the TRB repertoires were highly clonal, but at recovery diversity and richness rose above the levels seen in healthy donors. The reported TCR clusters were stated to require prospective validation before clinical use. TRBV/TRBJ gene usage was reported as strongly skewed in patients with COVID-19. Few blood samples were available from mildly ill patients while symptoms were present, and early samples from severe cases were likewise scarce. The cohort was considered too small to assess HLA contributions to COVID-19 susceptibility or severity. The recovered cohort had roughly 2,100 exclusive TCR clusters, including 31 low-pGen clusters.

The reads were generated on an Illumina MiSeq. TRB rearrangements were amplified by multiplex PCR with BIOMED2 TRB-A/B primer pools. Illumina-compatible adapters and 7-nucleotide sample barcodes were added to the amplicons in two consecutive PCRs. All library PCRs used Phusion HS II polymerase. Amplicons were purified from gel with the NucleoSpin Gel and PCR Clean-up kit, quantified on Qubit, and pooled at about 3.7 nM. The quality of the amplicon pool was checked on an Agilent 2100 Bioanalyzer prior to Illumina next-generation sequencing. The source study handled its data this way. Annotation of TRB rearrangements was performed with MiXCR 3.0.8 using the default MiXCR reference library. Non-productive reads and sequences with fewer than 2 reads were excluded, and each unique CDR3 nucleotide sequence counted as one clone. Clonality, diversity, richness and V-J gene usage were computed in R 3.5.1. GLIPH2 was used for TCR clustering by CDR3 similarity, and generation probabilities were calculated by OLGA. Only GLIPH2 clusters with at least four unique TCR clonotypes present in at least three individuals were retained. The public reads were reanalyzed by TCRdb: fastp trimming at Q25, MiXCR alignment, in-frame beta chains only. Records with the same CDR3 protein are collapsed into one entry carrying the most frequent genes and DNA. The V and J calls shown here were made by TCRdb, not taken from the authors' results. Counted in this sample were just over 5,000 distinct CDR3 sequences; about 20% of them appeared once. The ten largest make up 5% to 7% of the sample.

To note about this clonotype: It has no known antigen specificity. Per-base qualities were not stored, and no clone one base away is much larger.

V loses 1 base, J loses 0 bases, and the germline ends lie 7 bases apart. From the cysteine through the phenylalanine, the CDR3 covers 16 amino acids. Here the CDR3 DNA is all that survives: 48 bases in frame from base 1. In the germline V gene, CDR1 corresponds to SGHNT and CDR2 to YENEEA. Genomic DNA extracted from blood was used in amounts of about 250-550 ng for amplification of TRB repertoires. The sequenced material came from blood. This receptor was identified in a human donor who had recovered from COVID-19. The rearrangement joined TRBV11-3 to TRBJ1-6; the D segment cannot be called with confidence. The sequenced DNA: TGTGCCAGCAGCTTAGTATTGAGCTCCTATAATTCACCCCTCCACTTT. This yields the protein CASSLVLSSYNSPLHF.